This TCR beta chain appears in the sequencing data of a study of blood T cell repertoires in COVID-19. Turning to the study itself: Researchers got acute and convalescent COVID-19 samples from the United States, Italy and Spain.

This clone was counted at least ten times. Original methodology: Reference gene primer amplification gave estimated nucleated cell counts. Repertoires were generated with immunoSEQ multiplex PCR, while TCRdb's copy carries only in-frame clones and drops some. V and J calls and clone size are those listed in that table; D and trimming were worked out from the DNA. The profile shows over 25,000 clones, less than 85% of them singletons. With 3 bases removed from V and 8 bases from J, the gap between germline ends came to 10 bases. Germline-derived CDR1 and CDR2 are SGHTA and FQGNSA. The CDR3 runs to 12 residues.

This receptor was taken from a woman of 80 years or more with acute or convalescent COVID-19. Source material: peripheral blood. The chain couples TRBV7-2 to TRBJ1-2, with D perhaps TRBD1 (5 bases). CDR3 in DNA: TGTGCCAGCAGCTTCAGGGTAGGCGGCTACACCTTC. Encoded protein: CASSFRVGGYTF. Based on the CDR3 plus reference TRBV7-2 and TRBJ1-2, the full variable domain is GAGVSQSPSNKVTEKGKDVELRCDPISGHTALYWYRQSLGQGLEFLIYFQGNSAPDKSGLPSDRFSAERTGGSVSTLTIQRTQQEDSAVYLCASSFRVGGYTFGSGTRLTVV.